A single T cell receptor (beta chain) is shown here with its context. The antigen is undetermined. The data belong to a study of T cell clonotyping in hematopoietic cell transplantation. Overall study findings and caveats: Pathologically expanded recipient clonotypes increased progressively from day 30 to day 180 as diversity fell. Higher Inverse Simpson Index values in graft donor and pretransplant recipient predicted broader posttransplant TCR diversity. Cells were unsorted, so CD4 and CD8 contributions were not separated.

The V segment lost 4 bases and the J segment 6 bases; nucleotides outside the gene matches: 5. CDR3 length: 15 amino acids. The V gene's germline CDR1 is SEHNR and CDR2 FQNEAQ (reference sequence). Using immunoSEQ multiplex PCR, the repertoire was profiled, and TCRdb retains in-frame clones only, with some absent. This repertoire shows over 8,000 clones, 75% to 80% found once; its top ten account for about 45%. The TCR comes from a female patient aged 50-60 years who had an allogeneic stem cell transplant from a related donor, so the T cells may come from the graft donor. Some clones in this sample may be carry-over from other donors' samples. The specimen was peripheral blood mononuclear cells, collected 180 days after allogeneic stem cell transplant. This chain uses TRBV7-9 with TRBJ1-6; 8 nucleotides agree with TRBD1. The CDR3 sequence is CASSSVGQANSPLHF. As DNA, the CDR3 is TGTGCCAGCAGCTCAGTGGGACAGGCTAATTCACCCCTCCACTTT.